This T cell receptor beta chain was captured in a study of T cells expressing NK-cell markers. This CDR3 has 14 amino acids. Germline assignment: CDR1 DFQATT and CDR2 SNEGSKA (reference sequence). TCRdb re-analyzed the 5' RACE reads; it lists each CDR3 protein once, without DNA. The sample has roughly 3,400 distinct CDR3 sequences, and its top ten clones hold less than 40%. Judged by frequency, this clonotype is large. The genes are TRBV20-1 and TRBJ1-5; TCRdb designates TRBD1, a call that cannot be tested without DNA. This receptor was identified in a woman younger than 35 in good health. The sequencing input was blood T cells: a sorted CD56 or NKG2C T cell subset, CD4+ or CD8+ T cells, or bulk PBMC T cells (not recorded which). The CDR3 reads CSARDLTGPAPQHF.